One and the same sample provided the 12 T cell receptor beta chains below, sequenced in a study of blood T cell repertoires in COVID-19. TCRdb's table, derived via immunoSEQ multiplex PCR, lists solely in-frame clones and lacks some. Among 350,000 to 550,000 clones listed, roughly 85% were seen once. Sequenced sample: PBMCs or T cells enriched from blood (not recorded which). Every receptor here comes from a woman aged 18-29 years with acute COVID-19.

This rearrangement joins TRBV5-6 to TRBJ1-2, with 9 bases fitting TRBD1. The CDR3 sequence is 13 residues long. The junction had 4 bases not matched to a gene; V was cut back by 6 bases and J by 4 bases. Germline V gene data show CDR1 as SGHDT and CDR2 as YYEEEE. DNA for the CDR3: TGTGCCAGCATTAGGACAGGGGCCTATGGCTACACCTTC. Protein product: CASIRTGAYGYTF.

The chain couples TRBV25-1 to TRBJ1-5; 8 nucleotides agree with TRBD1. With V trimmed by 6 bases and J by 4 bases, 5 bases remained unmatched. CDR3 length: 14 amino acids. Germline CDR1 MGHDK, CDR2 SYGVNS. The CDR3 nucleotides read TGTGCCAGCAGACAGACAGGGGCAAATCAGCCCCAGCATTTT. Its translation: CASRQTGANQPQHF.

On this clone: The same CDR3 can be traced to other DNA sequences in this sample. CDR3 DNA: TGCGCCAGCAGCCTGGACAGGGGAACCTACGAGCAGTACTTC. Amino acids: CASSLDRGTYEQYF. V usage is TRBV4-1 and J usage is TRBJ2-7; 9 bases are a match to TRBD1. CDR1 MGHRA and CDR2 YSYEKL come from the germline V gene. There are 14 residues in the CDR3. J was trimmed by 2 bases and V by 4 bases; bases with no gene match: 3.

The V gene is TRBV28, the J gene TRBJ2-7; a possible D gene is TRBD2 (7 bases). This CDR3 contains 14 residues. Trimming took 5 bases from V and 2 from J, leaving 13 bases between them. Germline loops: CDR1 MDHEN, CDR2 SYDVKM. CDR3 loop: CASSTDGGPYEQYF. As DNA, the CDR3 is TGTGCCAGCAGTACCGACGGGGGGCCCTACGAGCAGTACTTC.

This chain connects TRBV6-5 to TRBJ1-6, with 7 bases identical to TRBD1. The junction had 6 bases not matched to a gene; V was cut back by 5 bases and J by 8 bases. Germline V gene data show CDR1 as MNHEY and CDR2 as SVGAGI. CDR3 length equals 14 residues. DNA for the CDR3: TGTGCCAGCAGTAAACCGGGACAGTATTCACCCCTCCACTTT. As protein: CASSKPGQYSPLHF.

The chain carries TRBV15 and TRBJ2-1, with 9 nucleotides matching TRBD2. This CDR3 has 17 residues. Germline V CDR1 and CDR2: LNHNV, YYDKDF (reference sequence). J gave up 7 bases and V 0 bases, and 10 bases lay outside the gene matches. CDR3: CATSRDRVIAGVNEQFF. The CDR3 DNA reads TGTGCCACCAGCAGAGATAGGGTAATAGCGGGAGTGAATGAGCAGTTCTTC.

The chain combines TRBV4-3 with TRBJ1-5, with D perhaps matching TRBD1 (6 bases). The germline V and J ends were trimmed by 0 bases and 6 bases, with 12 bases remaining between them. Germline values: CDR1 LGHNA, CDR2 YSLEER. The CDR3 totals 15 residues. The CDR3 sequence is CASSQDGRGAQPQHF. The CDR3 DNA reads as TGCGCCAGCAGCCAAGATGGGCGGGGGGCTCAGCCCCAGCATTTT.

The CDR3 bases are TGTGCCAGCAGCCTAGAGGAGACCCAGTACTTC. This codes for CASSLEETQYF. This chain uses TRBV6-4 with TRBJ2-5; D call uncertain. The V gene's germline CDR1 is MRHNA and CDR2 SNTAGT. The CDR3 is 11 residues long. V dropped 6 bases and J dropped 5 bases, with 7 bases sitting between them.

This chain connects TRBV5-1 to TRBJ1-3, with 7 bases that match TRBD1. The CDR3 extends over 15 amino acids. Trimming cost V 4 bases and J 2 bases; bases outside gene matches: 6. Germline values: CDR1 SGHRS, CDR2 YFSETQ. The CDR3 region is CASSPGTATGNTIYF. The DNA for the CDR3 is TGCGCCAGCAGCCCAGGGACAGCTACTGGAAACACCATATATTTT.

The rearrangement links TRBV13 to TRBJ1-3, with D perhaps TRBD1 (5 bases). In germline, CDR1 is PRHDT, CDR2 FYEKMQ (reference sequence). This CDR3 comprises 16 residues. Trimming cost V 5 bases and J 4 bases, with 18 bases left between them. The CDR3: CASSPPDSLRGNTIYF. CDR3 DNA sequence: TGTGCCAGCAGCCCCCCCGACAGTTTGAGAGGAAACACCATATATTTT. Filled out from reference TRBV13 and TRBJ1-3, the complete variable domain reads AAGVIQSPRHLIKEKRETATLKCYPIPRHDTVYWYQQGPGQDPQFLISFYEKMQSDKGSIPDRFSAQQFSDYHSELNMSSLELGDSALYFCASSPPDSLRGNTIYFGEGSWLTVV.

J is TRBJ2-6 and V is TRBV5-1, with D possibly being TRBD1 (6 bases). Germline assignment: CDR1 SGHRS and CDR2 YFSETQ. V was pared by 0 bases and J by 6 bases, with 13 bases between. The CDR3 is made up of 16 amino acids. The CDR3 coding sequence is TGCGCCAGCAGCTTGGCGGGCTCAGGGGCGGCCAACGTCCTGACTTTC. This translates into CASSLAGSGAANVLTF.

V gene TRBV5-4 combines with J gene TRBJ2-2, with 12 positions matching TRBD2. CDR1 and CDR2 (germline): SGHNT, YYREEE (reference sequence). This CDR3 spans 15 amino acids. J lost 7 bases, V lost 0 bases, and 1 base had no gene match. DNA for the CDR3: TGTGCCAGCAGCTTGGGACTAGCGGGAGACGGGGAGCTGTTTTTT. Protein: CASSLGLAGDGELFF.